This T cell receptor (beta chain) was sequenced during a study of cytotoxic CD8 clonotypes in ibrutinib-treated CLL. Whole-study context: Researchers reported about 10 relapsed/refractory and 15 treatment-naive patients, about 17 of them IGHV unmutated. Among patients, around 25 responded partially and 2 completely; some 15 then stayed remitted and roughly 12 progressed after median around 66 months.

The germline V gene encodes CDR1 SGHTA and CDR2 FQGNSA. The CDR3 is 14 amino acids. Trimming removed 0 bases at V and 5 bases at J, with 8 bases between. The planned depth of sequencing spanned 1 in 200,000 to 1 in 1 million T cells. Data came from immunoSEQ multiplex PCR; TCRdb stores just in-frame clones and leaves some out. This sample carries about 140,000 clones, 70% to 80% of them seen once, and the ten largest clones take around 30%. The gene calls are TRBV7-2 and TRBJ2-1, with D hard to call. This TCR was sampled from a human donor with chronic lymphocytic leukemia. The sequences come from PBMCs, collected after 12 months of ibrutinib treatment. CDR3 nucleotide sequence: TGTGCCAGCAGCTTAGCTGGGATAAACAATGAGCAGTTCTTC. Translating it yields CASSLAGINNEQFF.